This T cell receptor (beta chain) comes out of a study of human thymus T cells. The J segment lost 5 bases and the V segment lost 3 bases, leaving 15 bases of the junction unmatched. The CDR3 consists of 18 residues. Germline V lookup: CDR1 SGHNT, CDR2 YENEEA. The assay was immunoSEQ multiplex PCR, and TCRdb's table has in-frame clones only and misses some. The sample holds approximately 70,000 clones; about 95% are singletons and the top ten take under 0.04%. Corrective heart surgery yielded resections, and these provided the thymus tissue. V and J are TRBV11-3 and TRBJ2-5; TRBD1 matches 10 bases. Sample: thymus tissue. The source of this sequence is a girl in the first two years of life with a congenital heart defect but otherwise immunologically healthy. The CDR3 DNA follows: TGTGCCAGCAGCTTGTTTTTACCGGGACAGGGGTTGCGGGAGACCCAGTACTTC. It encodes CASSLFLPGQGLRETQYF.